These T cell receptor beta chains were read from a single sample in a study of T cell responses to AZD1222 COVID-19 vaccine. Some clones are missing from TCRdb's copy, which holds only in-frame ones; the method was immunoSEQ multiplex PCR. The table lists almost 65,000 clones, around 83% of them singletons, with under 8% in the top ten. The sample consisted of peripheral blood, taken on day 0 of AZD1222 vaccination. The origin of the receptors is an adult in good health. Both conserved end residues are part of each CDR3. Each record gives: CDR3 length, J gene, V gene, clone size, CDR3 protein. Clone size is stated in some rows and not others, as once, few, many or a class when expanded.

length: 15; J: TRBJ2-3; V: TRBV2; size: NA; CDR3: CASSPGVSSTDTQYF
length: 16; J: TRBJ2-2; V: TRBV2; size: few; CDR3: CASSGVETANTGELFF
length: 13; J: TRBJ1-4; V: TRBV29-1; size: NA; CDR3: CSVGGGTNEKLFF
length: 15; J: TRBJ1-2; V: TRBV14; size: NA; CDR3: CASSGRSSSSYGYTF
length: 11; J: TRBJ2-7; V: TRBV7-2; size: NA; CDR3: CASSLNYEQYF
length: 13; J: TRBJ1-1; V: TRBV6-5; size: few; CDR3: CASRRQGGTEAFF
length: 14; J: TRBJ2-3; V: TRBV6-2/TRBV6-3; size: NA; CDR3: CASSPGRTTDTQYF
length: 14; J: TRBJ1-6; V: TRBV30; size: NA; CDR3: CAWSVQQGNSPLHF
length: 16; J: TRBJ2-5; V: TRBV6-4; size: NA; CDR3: CASSSERLDRVETQYF
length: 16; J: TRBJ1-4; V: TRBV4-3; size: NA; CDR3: CASSQDRVLRREKLFF
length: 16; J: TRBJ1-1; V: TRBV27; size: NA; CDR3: CASSSNYQGVNTEAFF
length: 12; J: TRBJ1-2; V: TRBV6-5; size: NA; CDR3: CASTQGFYGYTF
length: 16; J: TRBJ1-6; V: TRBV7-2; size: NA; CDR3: CASSARTGGGNSPLHF
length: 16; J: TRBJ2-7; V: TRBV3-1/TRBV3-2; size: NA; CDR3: CASSQEFARRSYEQYF
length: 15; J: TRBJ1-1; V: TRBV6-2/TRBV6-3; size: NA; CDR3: CASSFDRERNTEAFF
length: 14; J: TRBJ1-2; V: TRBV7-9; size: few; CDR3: CASSLAVGGYGYTF
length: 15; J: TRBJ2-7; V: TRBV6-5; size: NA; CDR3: CASRESGLAAYEQYF
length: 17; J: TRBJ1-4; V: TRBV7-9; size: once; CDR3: CASSPRTGLGSREKLFF
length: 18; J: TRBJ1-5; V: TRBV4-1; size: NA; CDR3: CASSQGLTGTRSNQPQHF
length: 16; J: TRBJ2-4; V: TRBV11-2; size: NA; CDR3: CASSTRDRVGKNIQYF
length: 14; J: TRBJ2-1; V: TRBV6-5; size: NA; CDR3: CASSYGGGYNEQFF
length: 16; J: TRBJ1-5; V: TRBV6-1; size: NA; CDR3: CASSEWVGRVDQPQHF
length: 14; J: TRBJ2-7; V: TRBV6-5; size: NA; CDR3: CASSYKGSSYEQYF
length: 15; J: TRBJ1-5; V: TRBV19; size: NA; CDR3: CASRTQGASNQPQHF
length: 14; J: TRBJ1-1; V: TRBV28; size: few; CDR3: CASRATGMNTEAFF
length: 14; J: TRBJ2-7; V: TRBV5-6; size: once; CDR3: CASSLGVGTYEQYF
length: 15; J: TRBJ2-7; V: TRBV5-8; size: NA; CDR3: CASSLARQGIVEQYF
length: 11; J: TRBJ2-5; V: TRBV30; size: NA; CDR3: CAWSWGGAQYF
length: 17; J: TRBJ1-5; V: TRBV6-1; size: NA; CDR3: CASSEARWGYSNQPQHF
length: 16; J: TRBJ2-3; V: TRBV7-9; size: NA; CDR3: CASSRTGGTATDTQYF
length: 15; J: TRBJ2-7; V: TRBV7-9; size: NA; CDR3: CASSLWAGKYYEQYF
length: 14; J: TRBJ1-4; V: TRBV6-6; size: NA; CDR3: CASSRDGTNEKLFF
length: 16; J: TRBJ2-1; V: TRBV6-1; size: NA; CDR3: CASSERGGGTYNEQFF
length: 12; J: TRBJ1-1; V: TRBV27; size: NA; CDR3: CAVVAGASEAFF
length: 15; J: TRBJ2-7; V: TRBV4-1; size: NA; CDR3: CASSQEAPGTYEQYF
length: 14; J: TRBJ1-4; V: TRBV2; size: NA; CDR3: CASTRTRGGEKLFF
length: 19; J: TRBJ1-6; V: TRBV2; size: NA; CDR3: CASSAPVTSGGAYNSPLHF